This T cell receptor (beta chain) was retrieved from a study of T-cell reconstitution after alpha-beta-depleted transplantation in children. The CDR3 sequence is 15 residues long. Germline V gives CDR1 SGHTA, CDR2 FQGNSA. V lost 5 bases, J lost 1 base, and 11 bases lay in between. Unique molecular identifiers featured in how the TCRbeta library was prepared. Each CDR3 protein gets one entry after TCRdb re-called the PCR reads with MiXCR. The profile covers around 400,000 distinct CDR3 sequences, with 11% appearing a single time and about 5% taken by the ten largest. Material: PBMCs from the stem cell graft donor, obtained from the stem cell graft. The receptor comes from a human donor who donated a stem cell graft to a child with acute myeloid leukemia. The V call is TRBV7-2, the J call TRBJ2-2, with D possibly being TRBD2 (6 bases). The CDR3 loop reads CASSRDSRNTGELFF. CDR3 nucleotides: TGTGCCAGCAGCCGGGACTCCAGGAACACCGGGGAGCTGTTTTTT.